Detailed here is one T cell receptor (beta chain). In the study's own analysis: Reference gene primer amplification yielded estimated nucleated cell counts. Clones were sequenced by immunoSEQ multiplex PCR, and TCRdb holds only the in-frame ones, with some missing. V, J and clone size are taken as reported in that table, and D and trimming were inferred from the DNA itself. Altogether about 210,000 clones are present, roughly 85% being singletons, with the ten largest covering less than 6.5%. The data originate from a study of blood T cell repertoires in COVID-19. Sequencing was performed on peripheral blood. The TCR was taken from a man aged 45 to 65 with COVID-19, enrolled during active disease.

Here the CDR3 reads CASSPFRQGPYGYTF. CDR3 in DNA: TGCGCCAGCAGTCCGTTCCGACAGGGCCCCTATGGCTACACCTTC. The chain is built from TRBV5-1 and TRBJ1-2, with 7 bases lining up with TRBD1. Trimming took 5 bases from V and 4 from J; bases not matched to a gene: 11. The germline V gene encodes CDR1 SGHRS and CDR2 YFSETQ. The CDR3 totals 15 residues.